This T cell receptor (beta chain) comes out of a study of blood T cell repertoires in COVID-19 (dated by TCRdb to about 2020). Regarding the research as a whole: Samples covering the acute and convalescent phases of COVID-19 were provided by collaborators in the United States, Italy and Spain. The material from the prospective study consisted of cDNA or gDNA derived from T cells, B-cell-depleted T cells, or PBMCs. Subjects who had been exposed to COVID-19, were actively infected with it, or had recovered from it provided the deeply sampled blood TCRbeta repertoires that made up the dataset. The repertoires were made available in a free public database intended to serve as a resource for research on the immune response to SARS-CoV-2. Samples were obtained from the ongoing ImmuneRACE study (first 160 participants) and from 1,254 subjects provided by 6 global collaborators. Nearly every sample came with metadata listing a de-identified subject ID, COVID-19 status, age in years and sex. HLA class I and class II types, where available, came from metadata supplied by the sample provider rather than from assay-based typing.

Study-level results and caveats: How much clinical and demographic metadata was included differed by source and by participant, and the metadata was provided uncurated.

TCRbeta CDR3 regions were amplified from genomic DNA using the immunoSEQ Assay, a bias-controlled multiplex PCR. The published analysis was carried out like this. The number of nucleated cells in each sample was estimated by amplification of reference gene primers within the assay. Sequence reads were collapsed and filtered to measure the absolute abundance of every unique TCRbeta CDR3 rearrangement. For each sample, productive Simpson clonality was calculated by taking the square root of Simpson's diversity index across productive rearrangements. As stored in TCRdb, this immuneACCESS dataset retains in-frame rearrangements with V and J assigned. A fraction of the clones does not appear; measured against another copy, unresolved V genes explain less than half of the discrepancy, and the remainder lacks a known reason. The DNA was the basis for D and trimming; V, J and clone size are from that table. This sample comprises approximately 100,000 clones, over 75% of them detected only once. Under 14% of the sample is held by the ten biggest clonotypes.

From its cysteine to its phenylalanine, the CDR3 spans 11 amino acids. Only the CDR3 part of the read is kept: 33 bases, read in frame from the first base. The junction shows trimming of 7 bases on V and 5 bases on J, plus 9 bases between the germline ends. From a lookup of the germline V gene, CDR1 and CDR2 are ENHRY and SYGVKD. Each collaborating institution followed its own protocols to collect whole blood in K2EDTA tubes. For TCRbeta analysis, collaborators shipped samples as frozen whole blood, isolated PBMCs, or DNA extracted from either of those sample types. As regards this clone: Its specific antigen is unknown. No much larger clonotype is one base removed from it; base qualities were not supplied.

The source material was peripheral blood. The rearranged segments are TRBV10-3 and TRBJ2-7; TRBD2 could be the D gene, as 5 bases match. This TCR came from a woman in her thirties with acute or convalescent COVID-19. The DNA sequence is given as TGTGCCATCATGGCGGGCGACGAGCAGTACTTC. Protein translation: CAIMAGDEQYF.